The 11 T cell receptor beta chains presented below share a single source sample, sequenced in a study of vaccination effects on CD4 cells after COVID-19. Sequenced by immunoSEQ multiplex PCR; TCRdb stores in-frame clones only, minus some. The repertoire holds about 81,000 clones, around four fifths seen once, with more than 1% in the top ten. Antigen-specific CD4+ T cell clonotypes were called by their expansion after viral peptide-pool culture in ViraFEST. It was after approximately 11 days of culture that CD4+ T cells were isolated. Two-dose BNT162b2 or mRNA-1273 vaccination was given to participants. These TCRs' antigens remain unknown. This sample comprised CD4+ T cells from PBMCs cultured with HCoV-OC43 spike peptides, obtained after COVID-19 vaccination. Subset given: HCoV-OC43 spike overlapping peptide pool stimulation. The receptors stem from a human donor who received a COVID-19 vaccine.

The chain's CDR3 is CASSANRGGTEAFF. CDR3 nucleotides: TGCGCCAGCAGCGCCAATCGGGGGGGCACTGAAGCTTTCTTT. V gene TRBV5-1 combines with J gene TRBJ1-1, with D perhaps TRBD1 (5 bases). Germline V lookup: CDR1 SGHRS, CDR2 YFSETQ. The V and J ends lost 4 bases and 4 bases respectively, with 14 bases between them. The CDR3 is 14 amino acids.

The DNA for the CDR3 is TGTGCCAGCAGCTTGACTTTAAAGGGCACAGATACGCAGTATTTT. Translation gives CASSLTLKGTDTQYF. V usage is TRBV7-2 and J usage is TRBJ2-3; no reliable D call. This CDR3 has 15 residues. Germline V gene sequence: CDR1 SGHTA, CDR2 FQGNSA. V was pared by 3 bases and J by 1 base, with 11 bases between.

This clone was detected a few times. The gene calls are TRBV30 and TRBJ1-3; D not resolved. Germline V gene lookup returns CDR1 GTSNPN and CDR2 SVGIG (reference sequence). V lost 2 bases and J 2 bases, leaving 7 bases between the germline ends. The CDR3 has 13 residues. The CDR3 DNA reads as TGTGCCTGGAGTCAGGTGGCTGGAAACACCATATATTTT. Protein sequence: CAWSQVAGNTIYF.

This chain connects TRBV25-1 to TRBJ2-1; 9 nucleotides align to TRBD1. The CDR3 has 14 residues. Losses at the gene ends were 5 bases for V and 3 bases for J; bases not matched to a gene: 2. CDR1 is MGHDK and CDR2 is SYGVNS in the germline V gene. The CDR3 reads CASSRDRVYNEQFF. The CDR3 nucleotides are TGTGCCAGCAGTAGGGACAGGGTCTACAATGAGCAGTTCTTC.

The chain combines TRBV20-1 with TRBJ2-1; 8 bases are shared with TRBD2. Germline values: CDR1 DFQATT, CDR2 SNEGSKA (reference sequence). Unmatched junction bases numbered 16, after V lost 3 bases and J lost 3 bases. CDR3 length: 18 amino acids. The CDR3 DNA follows: TGCAGTGCTAGTCGGCCCGCGGGGGGCCCGTATAGCTACAATGAGCAGTTCTTC. Protein product: CSASRPAGGPYSYNEQFF.

The gene calls are TRBV7-6 and TRBJ1-5; D is ambiguous. The CDR3 consists of 15 residues. The V gene lost 5 bases and the J gene lost 7 bases, with 18 bases spanning the gap. Germline V lookup: CDR1 SGHVS, CDR2 FNYEAQ. CDR3 in amino acids: CASSPGAGGFQPQHF. The CDR3 DNA sequence: TGTGCCAGCAGCCCTGGTGCAGGAGGGTTCCAGCCCCAGCATTTT. Variable domain in full (rest from reference TRBV7-6 and TRBJ1-5): GAGVSQSPRYKVTKRGQDVALRCDPISGHVSLYWYRQALGQGPEFLTYFNYEAQQDKSGLPNDRFSAERPEGSISTLTIQRTEQRDSAMYRCASSPGAGGFQPQHFGDGTRLSIL.

The chain combines TRBV6-1 with TRBJ1-2; no clear D gene. This CDR3 region has 17 residues. The germline V and J ends were trimmed by 0 bases and 0 bases, with 14 bases remaining between them. CDR1 MNHNS and CDR2 SASEGT come from the germline V gene. The CDR3 sequence is CASSEAMFLSPNYGYTF. The CDR3 region has the DNA TGTGCCAGCAGTGAAGCGATGTTCCTGAGTCCTAACTATGGCTACACCTTC.

The chain recombines TRBV7-2 with TRBJ1-4; maybe TRBD1 (5 bases). Trimming took off 5 bases at V and 3 bases at J, with 19 bases between the two ends. CDR1 is SGHTA and CDR2 is FQGNSA in the germline V gene. There are 17 residues in the CDR3. CDR3 nucleotides: TGTGCCAGCAGCACTCGTCCGAAGCTAGGGGCTAATGAAAAACTGTTTTTT. Encoded protein: CASSTRPKLGANEKLFF. Supplemented by reference TRBV7-2 and TRBJ1-4, the full variable domain reads GAGVSQSPSNKVTEKGKDVELRCDPISGHTALYWYRQSLGQGLEFLIYFQGNSAPDKSGLPSDRFSAERTGGSVSTLTIQRTQQEDSAVYLCASSTRPKLGANEKLFFGSGTQLSVL.

The chain uses TRBV6-5 and TRBJ1-4; TRBD1 matches at 9 bases. Germline assignment: CDR1 MNHEY and CDR2 SVGAGI. This CDR3 is built from 16 residues. Losses at the gene ends were 2 bases for V and 7 bases for J; bases not matched to a gene: 8. This CDR3 is CASSYRTGQGGEKLFF. CDR3 sequence (DNA): TGTGCCAGCAGTTACCGTACGGGACAGGGCGGTGAAAAACTGTTTTTT.

This clone has just one count. The chain is built from TRBV4-1 and TRBJ1-3; D gene unclear. CDR3 length equals 16 residues. Germline lookup yields CDR1 MGHRA and CDR2 YSYEKL. Trimming took 0 bases from V and 0 from J, leaving 9 bases between them. CDR3 sequence: CASSQDPRISGNTIYF. The CDR3 coding sequence is TGCGCCAGCAGCCAAGATCCGAGAATCTCTGGAAACACCATATATTTT.

The CDR3 nucleotides are TGTGCCAGCAGTCAACGACAGGGCCCAAACTATGGCTACACCTTC. Translating gives CASSQRQGPNYGYTF. This chain connects TRBV28 to TRBJ1-2; TRBD1 matches 7 bases. This CDR3 region has 15 residues. J lost 2 bases, V lost 5 bases, and 8 bases had no gene match. Germline loops: CDR1 MDHEN, CDR2 SYDVKM.